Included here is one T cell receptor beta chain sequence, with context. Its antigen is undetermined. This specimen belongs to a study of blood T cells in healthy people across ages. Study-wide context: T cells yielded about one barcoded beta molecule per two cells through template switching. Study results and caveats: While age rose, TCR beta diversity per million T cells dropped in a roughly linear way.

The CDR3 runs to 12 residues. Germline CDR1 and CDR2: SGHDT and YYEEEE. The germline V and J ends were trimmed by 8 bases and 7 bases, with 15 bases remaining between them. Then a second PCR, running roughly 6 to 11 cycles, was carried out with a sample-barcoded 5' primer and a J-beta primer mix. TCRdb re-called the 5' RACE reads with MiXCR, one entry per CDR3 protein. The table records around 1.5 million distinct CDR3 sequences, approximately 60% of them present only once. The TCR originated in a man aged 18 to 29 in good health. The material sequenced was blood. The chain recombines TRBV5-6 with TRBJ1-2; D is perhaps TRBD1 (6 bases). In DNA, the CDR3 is TGTGCCAGTACACAGGGTACTGGTGGCTACACCTTC. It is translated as CASTQGTGGYTF. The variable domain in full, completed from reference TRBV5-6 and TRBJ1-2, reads DAGVTQSPTHLIKTRGQQVTLRCSPKSGHDTVSWYQQALGQGPQFIFQYYEEEERQRGNFPDRFSGHQFPNYSSELNVNALLLGDSALYLCASTQGTGGYTFGSGTRLTVV.